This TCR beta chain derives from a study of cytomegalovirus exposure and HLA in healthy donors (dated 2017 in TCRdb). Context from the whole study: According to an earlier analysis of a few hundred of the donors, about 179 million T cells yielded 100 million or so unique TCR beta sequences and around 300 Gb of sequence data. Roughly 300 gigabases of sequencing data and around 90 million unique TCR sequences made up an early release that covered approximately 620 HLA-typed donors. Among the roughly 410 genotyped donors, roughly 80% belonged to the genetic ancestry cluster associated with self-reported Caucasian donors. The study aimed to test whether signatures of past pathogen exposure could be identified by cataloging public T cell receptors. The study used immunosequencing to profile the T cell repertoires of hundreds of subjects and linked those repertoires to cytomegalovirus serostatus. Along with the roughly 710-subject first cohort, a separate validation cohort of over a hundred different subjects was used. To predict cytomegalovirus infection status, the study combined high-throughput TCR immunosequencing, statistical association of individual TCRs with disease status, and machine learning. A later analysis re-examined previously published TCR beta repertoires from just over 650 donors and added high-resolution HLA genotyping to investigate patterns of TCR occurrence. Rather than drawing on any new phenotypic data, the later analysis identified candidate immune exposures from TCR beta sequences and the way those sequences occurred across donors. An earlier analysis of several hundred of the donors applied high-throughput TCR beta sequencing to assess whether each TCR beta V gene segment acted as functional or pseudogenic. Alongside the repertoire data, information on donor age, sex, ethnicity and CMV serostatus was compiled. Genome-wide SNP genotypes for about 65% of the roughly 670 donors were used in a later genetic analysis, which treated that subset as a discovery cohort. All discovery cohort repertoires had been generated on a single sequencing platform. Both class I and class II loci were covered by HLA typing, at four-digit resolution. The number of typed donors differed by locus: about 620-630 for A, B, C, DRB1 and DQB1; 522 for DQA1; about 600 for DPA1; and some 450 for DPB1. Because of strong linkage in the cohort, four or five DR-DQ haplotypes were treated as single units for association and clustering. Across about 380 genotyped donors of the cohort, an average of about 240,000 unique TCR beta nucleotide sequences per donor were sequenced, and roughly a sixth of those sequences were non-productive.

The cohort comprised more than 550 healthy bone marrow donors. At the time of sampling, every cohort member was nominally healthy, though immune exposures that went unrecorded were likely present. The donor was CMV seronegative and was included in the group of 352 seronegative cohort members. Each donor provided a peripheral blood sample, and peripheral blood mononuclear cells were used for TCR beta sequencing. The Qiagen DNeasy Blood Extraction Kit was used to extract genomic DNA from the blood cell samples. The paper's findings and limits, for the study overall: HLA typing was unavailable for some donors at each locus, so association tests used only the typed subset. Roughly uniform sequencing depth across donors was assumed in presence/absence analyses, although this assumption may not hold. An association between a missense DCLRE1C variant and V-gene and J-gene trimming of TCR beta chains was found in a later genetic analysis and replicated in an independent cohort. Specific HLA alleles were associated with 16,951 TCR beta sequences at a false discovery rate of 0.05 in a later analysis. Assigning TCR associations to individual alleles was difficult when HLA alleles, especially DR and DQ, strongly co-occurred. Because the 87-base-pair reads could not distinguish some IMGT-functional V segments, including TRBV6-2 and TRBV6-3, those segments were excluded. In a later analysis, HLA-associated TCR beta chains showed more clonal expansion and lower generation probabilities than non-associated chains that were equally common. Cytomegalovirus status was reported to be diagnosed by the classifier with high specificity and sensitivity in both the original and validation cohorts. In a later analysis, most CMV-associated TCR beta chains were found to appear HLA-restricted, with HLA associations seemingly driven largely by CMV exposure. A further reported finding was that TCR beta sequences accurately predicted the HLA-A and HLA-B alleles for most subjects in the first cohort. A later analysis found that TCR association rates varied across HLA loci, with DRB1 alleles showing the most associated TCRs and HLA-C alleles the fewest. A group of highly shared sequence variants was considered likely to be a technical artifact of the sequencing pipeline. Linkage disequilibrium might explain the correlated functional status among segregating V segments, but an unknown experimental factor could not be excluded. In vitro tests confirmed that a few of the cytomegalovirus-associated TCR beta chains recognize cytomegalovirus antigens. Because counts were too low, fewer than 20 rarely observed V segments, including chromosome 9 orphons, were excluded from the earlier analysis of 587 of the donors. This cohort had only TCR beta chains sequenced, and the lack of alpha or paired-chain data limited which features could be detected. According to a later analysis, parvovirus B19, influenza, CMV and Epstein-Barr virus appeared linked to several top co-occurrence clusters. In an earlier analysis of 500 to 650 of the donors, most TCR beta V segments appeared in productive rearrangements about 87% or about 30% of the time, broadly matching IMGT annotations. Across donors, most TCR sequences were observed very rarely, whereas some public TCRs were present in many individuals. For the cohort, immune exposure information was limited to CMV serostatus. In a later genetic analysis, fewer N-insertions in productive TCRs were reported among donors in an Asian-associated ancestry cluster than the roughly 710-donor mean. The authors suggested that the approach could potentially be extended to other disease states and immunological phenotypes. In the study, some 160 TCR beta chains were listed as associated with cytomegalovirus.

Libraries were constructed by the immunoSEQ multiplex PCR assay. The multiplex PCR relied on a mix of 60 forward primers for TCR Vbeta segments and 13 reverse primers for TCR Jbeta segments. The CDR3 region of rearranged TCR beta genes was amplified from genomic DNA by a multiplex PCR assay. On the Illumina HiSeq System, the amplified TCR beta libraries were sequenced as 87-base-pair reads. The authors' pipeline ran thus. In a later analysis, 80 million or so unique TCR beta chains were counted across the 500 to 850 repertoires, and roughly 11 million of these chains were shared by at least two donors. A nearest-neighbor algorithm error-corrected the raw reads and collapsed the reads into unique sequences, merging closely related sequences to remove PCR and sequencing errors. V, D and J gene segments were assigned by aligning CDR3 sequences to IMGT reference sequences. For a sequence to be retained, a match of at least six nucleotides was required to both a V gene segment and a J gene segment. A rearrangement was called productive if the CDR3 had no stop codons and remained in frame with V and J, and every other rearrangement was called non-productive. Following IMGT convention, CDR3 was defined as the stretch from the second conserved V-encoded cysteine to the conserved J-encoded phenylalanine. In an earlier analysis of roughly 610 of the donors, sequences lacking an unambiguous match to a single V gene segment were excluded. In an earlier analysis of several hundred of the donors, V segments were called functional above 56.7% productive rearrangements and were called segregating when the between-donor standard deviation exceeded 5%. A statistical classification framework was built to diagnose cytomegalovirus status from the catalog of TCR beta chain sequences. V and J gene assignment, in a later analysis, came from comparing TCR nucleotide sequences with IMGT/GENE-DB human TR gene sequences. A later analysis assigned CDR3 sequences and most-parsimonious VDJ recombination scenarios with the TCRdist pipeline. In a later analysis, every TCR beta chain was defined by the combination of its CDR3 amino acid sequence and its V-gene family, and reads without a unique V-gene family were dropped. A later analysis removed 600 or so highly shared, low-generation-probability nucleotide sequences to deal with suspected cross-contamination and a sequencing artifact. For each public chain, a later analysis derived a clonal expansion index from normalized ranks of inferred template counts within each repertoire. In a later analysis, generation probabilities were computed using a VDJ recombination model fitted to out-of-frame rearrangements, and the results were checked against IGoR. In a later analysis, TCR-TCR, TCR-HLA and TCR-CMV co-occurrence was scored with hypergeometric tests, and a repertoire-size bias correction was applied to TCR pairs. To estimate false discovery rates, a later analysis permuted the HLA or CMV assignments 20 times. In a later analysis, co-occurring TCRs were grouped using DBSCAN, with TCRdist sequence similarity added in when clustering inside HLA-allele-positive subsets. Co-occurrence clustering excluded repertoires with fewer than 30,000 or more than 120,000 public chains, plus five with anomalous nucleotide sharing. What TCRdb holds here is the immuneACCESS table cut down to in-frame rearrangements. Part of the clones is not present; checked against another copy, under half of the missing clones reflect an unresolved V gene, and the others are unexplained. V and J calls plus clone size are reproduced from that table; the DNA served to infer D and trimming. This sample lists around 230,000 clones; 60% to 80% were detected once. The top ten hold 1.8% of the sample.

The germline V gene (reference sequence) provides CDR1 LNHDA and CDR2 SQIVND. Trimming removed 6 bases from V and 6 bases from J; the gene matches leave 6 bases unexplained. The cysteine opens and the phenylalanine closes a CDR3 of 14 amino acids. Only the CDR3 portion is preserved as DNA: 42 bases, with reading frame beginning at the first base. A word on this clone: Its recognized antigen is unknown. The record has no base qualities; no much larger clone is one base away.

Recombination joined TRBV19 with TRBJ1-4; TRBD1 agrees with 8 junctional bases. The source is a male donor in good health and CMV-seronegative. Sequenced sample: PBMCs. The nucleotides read TGTGCCAGTAGCGACAGGGGTTGGGATGAAAAACTGTTTTTT. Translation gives CASSDRGWDEKLFF. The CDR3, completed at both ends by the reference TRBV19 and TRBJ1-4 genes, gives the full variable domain DGGITQSPKYLFRKEGQNVTLSCEQNLNHDAMYWYRQDPGQGLRLIYYSQIVNDFQKGDIAEGYSVSREKKESFPLTVTSAQKNPTAFYLCASSDRGWDEKLFFGSGTQLSVL.